Reported below is one T cell receptor beta chain. This sample was taken from a study of T cell responses to AZD1222 COVID-19 vaccine. The germline gives CDR1 MNHEY, CDR2 SVGEGT. V lost 5 bases to trimming and J lost 5 bases; unmatched junction nucleotides: 4. This CDR3 has 13 residues. Method: immunoSEQ multiplex PCR; TCRdb's copy keeps in-frame clones and lacks some. Altogether 140,000 to 150,000 clones are present, approximately 88% being singletons, with the ten largest covering roughly 16%. This material consisted of peripheral blood, taken on day 0 of AZD1222 vaccination. This receptor was identified in an adult in good health. The chain combines TRBV6-2 or TRBV6-3 with TRBJ1-2; 8 nucleotides line up with TRBD1. In nucleotides, the CDR3 is TGTGCCAGCAGTCCAAGGACAGGGTATGGCTACACCTTC. Residues: CASSPRTGYGYTF.